This TCR beta chain was retrieved from a study of breast tumors, draining lymph nodes, adjacent tissues. Whole-study results and caveats: Compared with basal-like, luminal-like tumors shared significantly more repertoire with nontumor tissue. That most tumor T cells come from lymph nodes remained unproven. Tumor repertoires ranked between lymph nodes and nontumor tissue in diversity, with V and J gene preferences.

The count of this clonotype is one. The target antigen is unknown. TCRdb analysed the multiplex PCR reads with MiXCR anew, one entry per CDR3 protein. The sample lists about 15,000 distinct CDR3 sequences; around 47% were seen once. Germline-derived CDR1 and CDR2 are LGHNA and YNFKEQ. Trimming removed 0 bases at V and 2 bases at J, with 3 bases between. The CDR3 is 13 amino acids. The chain recombines TRBV4-2 with TRBJ2-3; D uncertain. The clonotype was recovered from a female donor with breast cancer. Some clones in this sample may be carry-over from other donors' samples. The source material was tumor-adjacent breast tissue. In DNA, the CDR3 is TGTGCCAGCAGCCAAGACTACACAGATACGCAGTATTTT. Its protein is CASSQDYTDTQYF.